Listed below are T cell receptor beta chains from one sample, sequenced in a study of Tregs in tolerant kidney transplant recipients. Clones were sequenced by immunoSEQ multiplex PCR, and TCRdb holds only the in-frame ones, with some missing. The top ten hold 0.46% of the sample, which has over 85,000 clones, over 85% seen once. The material sequenced was CD4+ T cells from blood, taken before the transplant. Receptor source: a human donor who received a combined kidney and bone marrow transplant. The CDR3 runs from the conserved cysteine through the conserved F or W. A D gene is named only where the DNA matches it firmly. Clone size appears in some rows only: once, few, many, or a class for an expanded clone.

V gene,D gene,clone size,J gene,CDR3 protein,CDR3 DNA
TRBV7-3,TRBD1,.,TRBJ1-6,CASSLNPRQGWNSPLHF,TGTGCCAGCAGCTTAAACCCCAGACAGGGGTGGAATTCCCCCCTCCACTTT
TRBV10-3,TRBD2,once,TRBJ2-2,CAISDASGVTGELFF,TGTGCCATCAGTGACGCCAGCGGGGTCACCGGGGAGCTGTTTTTT
TRBV5-4,TRBD2,.,TRBJ2-7,CASSLGTSGVYEQYF,TGTGCCAGCAGCTTAGGGACTAGCGGGGTCTACGAGCAGTACTTC
TRBV19,TRBD1,.,TRBJ1-2,CASSKTGSRDGHYGYTF,TGTGCCAGTAGTAAGACAGGGAGTCGCGATGGCCACTATGGCTACACCTTC
TRBV6-5,TRBD2,.,TRBJ2-1,CASSYPHGGAYEQFF,TGTGCCAGCAGTTACCCCCACGGGGGGGCCTATGAGCAGTTCTTC
TRBV28,TRBD1,.,TRBJ1-5,CASSTDRNYSNQPQHF,TGTGCCAGCAGTACGGACAGGAATTATAGCAATCAGCCCCAGCATTTT
TRBV7-7,TRBD2,.,TRBJ2-7,CASSLEAGNSYEQYF,TGTGCCAGCAGCTTAGAAGCGGGGAACTCCTACGAGCAGTACTTC
TRBV7-3,TRBD2,once,TRBJ2-1,CASSLSGGQYNEQFF,TGTGCCAGCAGCCTTAGCGGGGGACAATACAATGAGCAGTTCTTC
TRBV4-2,.,.,TRBJ2-5,CASSPTYRERSQYF,TGTGCCAGCAGCCCAACATACAGGGAGAGGTCCCAGTACTTC
TRBV7-6,.,.,TRBJ2-1,CASSLSLRPWFF,TGTGCCAGCAGCTTATCGCTGCGGCCTTGGTTCTTC
TRBV7-2,.,.,TRBJ1-2,CASSLVGGESYGYTF,TGTGCCAGCAGCTTAGTAGGAGGGGAGAGCTATGGCTACACCTTC
TRBV6-6,TRBD2,.,TRBJ2-7,CASSYQRGRTYEQYF,TGTGCCAGCAGTTACCAGCGGGGGAGAACCTACGAGCAGTACTTC
TRBV5-1,TRBD2,once,TRBJ2-3,CASSLRGTSGDTQYF,TGCGCCAGCAGCCTTAGAGGGACTAGCGGGGATACGCAGTATTTT
TRBV18,.,.,TRBJ2-7,CASSRRVLTGIHEQYF,TGTGCCAGCTCGCGGCGGGTCCTAACGGGGATCCACGAGCAGTACTTC
TRBV7-3,.,.,TRBJ1-1,CASSLAGRDTEAFF,TGTGCCAGCAGCTTGGCAGGGAGGGACACTGAAGCTTTCTTT
TRBV7-9,TRBD1,.,TRBJ2-2,CASPQGAITGELFF,TGTGCCAGCCCACAGGGGGCGATCACCGGGGAGCTGTTTTTT
TRBV19,.,.,TRBJ2-2,CASRRGDGELFF,TGTGCCAGTCGCAGGGGGGACGGGGAGCTGTTTTTT
TRBV9,.,.,TRBJ1-1,CASSVETSYTEAFF,TGTGCCAGCAGCGTTGAGACATCCTACACTGAAGCTTTCTTT
TRBV11-2,TRBD1,.,TRBJ1-1,CASRSPVRGNEAFF,TGTGCCAGCAGGTCCCCCGTCAGGGGGAATGAAGCTTTCTTT
TRBV5-5,TRBD1,.,TRBJ1-1,CASSLVWGQGLNTEAFF,TGTGCCAGCAGCTTGGTATGGGGACAGGGGTTGAACACTGAAGCTTTCTTT
TRBV6-1,TRBD2,.,TRBJ2-7,CASRETSAYEQYF,TGTGCCAGCAGAGAGACTAGCGCCTACGAGCAGTACTTC
TRBV19,TRBD1,.,TRBJ2-7,CASGTGDSSYEQYF,TGTGCCAGCGGGACAGGGGATAGCTCCTACGAGCAGTACTTC
TRBV5-1,TRBD1,.,TRBJ2-1,CASSLVTGQGTNEQFF,TGCGCCAGCAGCTTGGTCACGGGACAGGGAACCAATGAGCAGTTCTTC
TRBV19,TRBD2,.,TRBJ2-1,CASSARLAFNEQFF,TGTGCCAGTAGTGCCCGACTAGCCTTCAATGAGCAGTTCTTC
TRBV12-5,TRBD1,.,TRBJ2-5,CASGLGGTVETQYF,TGTGCTAGTGGTTTGGGGGGGACAGTAGAGACCCAGTACTTC
TRBV7-2,.,.,TRBJ2-5,CASSLGRQAETQYF,TGTGCCAGCAGCTTAGGGCGACAGGCGGAGACCCAGTACTTC
TRBV7-2,TRBD2,.,TRBJ2-2,CASSKAGGDTGELFF,TGTGCCAGCAGCAAAGCGGGAGGGGACACCGGGGAGCTGTTTTTT
TRBV7-2,TRBD1,once,TRBJ1-5,CASSPGTASNQPQHF,TGTGCCAGCAGCCCCGGGACAGCATCGAATCAGCCCCAGCATTTT
TRBV7-2,.,.,TRBJ1-5,CASSLDGEINQPQHF,TGTGCCAGCAGCTTAGACGGGGAAATCAATCAGCCCCAGCATTTT
TRBV7-2,.,once,TRBJ2-7,CASSPQRTPTYEQYF,TGTGCCAGCAGCCCCCAGAGGACACCTACCTACGAGCAGTACTTC
TRBV15,.,once,TRBJ2-7,CATSLLTGGDEQYF,TGTGCCACCAGCCTCCTAACAGGGGGGGACGAGCAGTACTTC
TRBV19,.,.,TRBJ2-5,CASSTQGPDGTQYF,TGTGCCAGTAGTACCCAGGGGCCGGATGGGACCCAGTACTTC
TRBV6-1,.,.,TRBJ2-7,CASSDFTRDSYEQYF,TGTGCCAGCAGTGACTTTACCAGGGACTCCTACGAGCAGTACTTC
TRBV4-1,TRBD2,.,TRBJ2-3,CASSHSGTSTDTQYF,TGCGCCAGCAGCCATAGCGGGACCAGCACAGATACGCAGTATTTT
TRBV7-2,TRBD2,.,TRBJ2-3,CASSLASGASTDTQYF,TGTGCCAGCAGCTTAGCCAGCGGGGCTTCCACAGATACGCAGTATTTT
TRBV28,.,.,TRBJ1-5,CASSLVVSLNQPQHF,TGTGCCAGCAGTTTAGTTGTCAGTCTCAATCAGCCCCAGCATTTT
TRBV2,TRBD1,few,TRBJ1-5,CASSFDRGVQPQHF,TGTGCCAGCAGCTTCGACAGGGGGGTTCAGCCCCAGCATTTT
TRBV4-1,TRBD2,.,TRBJ2-1,CASSRGTSLVNEQFF,TGCGCCAGCAGCCGGGGGACTAGTCTTGTCAATGAGCAGTTCTTC
TRBV5-1,TRBD1,.,TRBJ2-7,CASSRDREITYEQYF,TGCGCCAGCAGCCGCGACAGGGAGATTACCTACGAGCAGTACTTC
TRBV6-1,.,.,TRBJ2-1,CASSEQSRSYNEQFF,TGTGCCAGCAGTGAGCAGTCTCGATCCTACAATGAGCAGTTCTTC
TRBV19,TRBD1,few,TRBJ2-2,CASSSTGQGNGELFF,TGTGCCAGTAGTAGTACGGGACAGGGTAACGGGGAGCTGTTTTTT
TRBV5-1,TRBD1,.,TRBJ2-2,CASSLTGTGDTGELFF,TGCGCCAGCAGCTTGACCGGGACAGGGGACACCGGGGAGCTGTTTTTT
TRBV6-5,TRBD2,once,TRBJ2-5,CASGLAGERGETQYF,TGTGCCAGCGGACTAGCGGGAGAGCGGGGGGAGACCCAGTACTTC
TRBV7-8,.,.,TRBJ1-3,CASSLTGFSGNTIYF,TGTGCCAGCAGCTTGACAGGTTTCTCTGGAAACACCATATATTTT
TRBV7-2,TRBD2,.,TRBJ2-7,CASSAHHLAGGLEQYF,TGTGCCAGCAGCGCCCATCACCTAGCGGGAGGCCTCGAGCAGTACTTC
TRBV2,.,.,TRBJ2-7,CASSSLTPPQYF,TGTGCCAGCAGTTCATTGACACCACCGCAGTACTTC
TRBV7-9,TRBD2,.,TRBJ2-3,CASSISGGADTQYF,TGTGCCAGCAGCATTAGCGGGGGTGCGGATACGCAGTATTTT
TRBV7-9,TRBD1,.,TRBJ2-7,CASSLGRQGSYEQYF,TGTGCCAGCAGCTTAGGTCGACAGGGTTCCTACGAGCAGTACTTC
TRBV19,.,.,TRBJ1-5,CASSIGGPVDQPQHF,TGTGCCAGTAGTATAGGGGGCCCCGTCGATCAGCCCCAGCATTTT
TRBV21-1,.,.,TRBJ2-5,CASSKRAGEQETQYF,TGTGCCAGCAGCAAAAGGGCGGGGGAACAAGAGACCCAGTACTTC
TRBV11-3,TRBD2,.,TRBJ2-3,CASSQGTSGRGDTQYF,TGTGCCAGCAGCCAAGGGACTAGCGGGAGGGGAGATACGCAGTATTTT
TRBV7-2,TRBD1,.,TRBJ1-5,CASSLVFWAGGLQPQHF,TGTGCCAGCAGCTTAGTTTTTTGGGCAGGGGGCCTTCAGCCCCAGCATTTT
TRBV5-1,TRBD1,.,TRBJ2-7,CASPHGTETYEQYF,TGCGCCAGTCCCCACGGGACAGAGACCTACGAGCAGTACTTC
TRBV6-6,.,.,TRBJ1-1,CASRIIQGSTEAFF,TGTGCCAGCAGGATCATACAGGGTAGCACTGAAGCTTTCTTT
TRBV5-4,TRBD1,.,TRBJ1-1,CASSFNRDRGLTFF,TGTGCCAGCAGCTTCAACCGGGACAGGGGGCTAACTTTCTTT
TRBV30,.,.,TRBJ1-4,CAWQGLATNEKLFF,TGTGCCTGGCAGGGACTTGCAACTAATGAAAAACTGTTTTTT
TRBV7-9,TRBD1,.,TRBJ2-3,CASSYWDRYTDTQYF,TGTGCCAGCAGCTACTGGGACAGATACACAGATACGCAGTATTTT